This entry lists 9 T cell receptor beta chains sequenced from one sample in a study of blood T cells in healthy people across ages. Next came a second PCR, run for about 6 to 12 cycles, which used a sample-barcoded 5' primer along with a J-beta primer mix. TCRdb analysed the 5' RACE reads with MiXCR anew, one entry per CDR3 protein. The sample lists 500,000 to 700,000 distinct CDR3 sequences; about 30% were seen once. Material for sequencing was blood. The receptors come from a woman of 80 years or more in good health.

The chain is built from TRBV6-1 and TRBJ1-4, with 8 bases identical to TRBD1. CDR1 MNHNS and CDR2 SASEGT come from the germline V gene. J was trimmed by 3 bases and V by 11 bases; bases with no gene match: 5. This CDR3 is built from 13 residues. The CDR3, as DNA: TGTGCCTCCCGACAGGGGTCTAATGAAAAACTGTTTTTT. This translates into CASRQGSNEKLFF.

This clonotype was detected ten times or more. The chain carries TRBV7-2 and TRBJ2-1; D is perhaps TRBD2 (5 bases). The length of the CDR3 is 16 residues. V was trimmed by 3 bases and J by 0 bases, leaving 12 bases between them. The germline CDR1 and CDR2 sequences are SGHTA and FQGNSA. This chain's CDR3 is CASSFRGRGSYNEQFF. CDR3 coding DNA: TGTGCCAGCAGCTTCCGGGGTCGGGGCTCCTACAATGAGCAGTTCTTC.

This clonotype was detected many times. The V gene is TRBV15, the J gene TRBJ2-5, with 10 bases aligning to TRBD2. This CDR3 is 15 amino acids long. The V segment lost 0 bases and the J segment 3 bases; nucleotides outside the gene matches: 1. Germline loops: CDR1 LNHNV, CDR2 YYDKDF (reference sequence). CDR3: CATSRDTSGKETQYF. CDR3 DNA sequence: TGTGCCACCAGCAGAGACACTAGCGGGAAAGAGACCCAGTACTTC.

This clonotype was detected ten times or more. The chain uses TRBV7-9 and TRBJ2-3; the match to TRBD2 covers 10 bases. J gave up 0 bases and V 5 bases, and 8 bases lay outside the gene matches. From germline, CDR1 is SEHNR and CDR2 FQNEAQ (reference sequence). This CDR3 is 17 amino acids long. CDR3: CASSLGTSVTSTDTQYF. The CDR3, as DNA: TGTGCCAGCAGCCTCGGGACTAGCGTGACTAGCACAGATACGCAGTATTTT.

V gene TRBV28 combines with J gene TRBJ2-1, with D uncertain. Germline-derived CDR1 and CDR2 are MDHEN and SYDVKM. V shed 6 bases and J shed 6 bases, with 15 bases lying between them. The CDR3 is 14 residues long. CDR3 coding DNA: TGTGCCAGCAGCAACCTAATAGGTCCCAATGAGCAGTTCTTC. Amino acid sequence: CASSNLIGPNEQFF.

This clonotype occurred many times. The chain carries TRBV9 and TRBJ1-1; TRBD1 agrees at 7 bases. CDR1 is SGDLS and CDR2 is YYNGEE in the germline V gene. CDR3 length: 16 residues. The ends lost 0 bases at V and 1 base at J; junction bases unmatched: 6. The CDR3 loop is CASSVGQGRGNTEAFF. The CDR3 DNA reads TGTGCCAGCAGCGTAGGACAGGGAAGAGGGAACACTGAAGCTTTCTTT. The whole variable domain, remainder taken from reference TRBV9 and TRBJ1-1, is DSGVTQTPKHLITATGQRVTLRCSPRSGDLSVYWYQQSLDQGLQFLIQYYNGEERAKGNILERFSAQQFPDLHSELNLSSLELGDSALYFCASSVGQGRGNTEAFFGQGTRLTVV.

For this clonotype: Since a much larger clone is just one base distant, this may be a read error. The chain uses TRBV12-3 or TRBV12-4 and TRBJ1-2; 8 bases fit TRBD1. There are 15 residues in the CDR3. The CDR3 DNA follows: TGTGCCGGCAGTCTTTACGACAGGGGAAACTATGGCTACACCTTC. This translates into CAGSLYDRGNYGYTF.

A few counts support this clonotype. A much larger clone differs from this one at a single base, so this may be a read error. The gene calls are TRBV21-1 and TRBJ2-7; the table's D call of TRBD2 was not tested on the DNA. TRBV21-1 is annotated as a pseudogene. The CDR3 contains 16 residues. Here the CDR3 DNA reads TGTGCCAGCAGCAAAGTCCGGACTAGCGGGAGGTCGGAGCAGTACTTC. It specifies CASSKVRTSGRSEQYF.

Regarding this clonotype: One junction end disagrees with the germline gene, perhaps due to a read error. This chain uses TRBV30 with TRBJ2-7; D call uncertain. The CDR3 is 13 amino acids. The germline CDR1 and CDR2 sequences are GTSNPN and SVGIG (reference sequence). The DNA of the CDR3 is TGTGCCTGGAGTGTCAACAGTTTCTACGAGCGGTACTTC. It encodes CAWSVNSFYERYF. Based on the CDR3 plus reference TRBV30 and TRBJ2-7, the full variable domain is SQTIHQWPATLVQPVGSPLSLECTVEGTSNPNLYWYRQAAGRGLQLLFYSVGIGQISSEVPQNLSASRPQDRQFILSSKKLLLSDSGFYLCAWSVNSFYERYFGPGTRLTVT.